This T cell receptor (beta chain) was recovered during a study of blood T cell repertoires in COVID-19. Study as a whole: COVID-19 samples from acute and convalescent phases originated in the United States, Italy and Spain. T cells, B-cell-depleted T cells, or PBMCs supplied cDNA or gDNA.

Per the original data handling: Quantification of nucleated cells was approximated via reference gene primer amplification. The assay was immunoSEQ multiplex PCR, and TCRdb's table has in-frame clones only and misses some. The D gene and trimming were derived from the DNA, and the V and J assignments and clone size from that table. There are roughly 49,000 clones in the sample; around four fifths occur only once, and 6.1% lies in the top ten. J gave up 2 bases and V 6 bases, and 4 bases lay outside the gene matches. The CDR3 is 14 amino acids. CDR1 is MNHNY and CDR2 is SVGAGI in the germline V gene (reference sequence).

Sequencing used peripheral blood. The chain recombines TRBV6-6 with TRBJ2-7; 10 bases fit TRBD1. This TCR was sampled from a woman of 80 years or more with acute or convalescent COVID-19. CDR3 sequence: CASSRGTGAYEQYF. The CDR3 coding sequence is TGTGCCAGCAGCCGTGGGACAGGGGCCTACGAGCAGTACTTC.